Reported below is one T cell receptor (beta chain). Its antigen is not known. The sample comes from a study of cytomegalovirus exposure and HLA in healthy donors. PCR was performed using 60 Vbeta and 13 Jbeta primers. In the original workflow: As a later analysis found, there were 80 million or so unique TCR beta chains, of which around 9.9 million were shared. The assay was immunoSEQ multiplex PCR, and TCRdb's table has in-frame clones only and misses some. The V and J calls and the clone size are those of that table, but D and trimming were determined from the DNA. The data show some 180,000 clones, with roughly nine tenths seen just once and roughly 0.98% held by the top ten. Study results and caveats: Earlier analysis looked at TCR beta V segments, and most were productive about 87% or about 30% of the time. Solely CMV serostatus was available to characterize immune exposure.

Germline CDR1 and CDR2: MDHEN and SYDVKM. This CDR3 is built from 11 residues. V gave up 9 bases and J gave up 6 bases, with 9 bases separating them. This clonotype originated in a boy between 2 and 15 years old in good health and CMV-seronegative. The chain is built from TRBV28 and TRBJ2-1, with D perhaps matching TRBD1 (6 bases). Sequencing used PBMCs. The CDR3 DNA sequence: TGTGCCAGTATAGGGGGCAATGAGCAGTTCTTC. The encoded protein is CASIGGNEQFF.